This TCR beta chain was obtained from a study of PD-1 blockade in classical Hodgkin lymphoma. The CDR3 totals 13 residues. Germline V gene sequence: CDR1 MRHNA, CDR2 SNTAGT. Trimming shortened V by 2 bases and J by 2 bases, and 5 bases separated the two germline ends. This table comes from immunoSEQ multiplex PCR, and its TCRdb copy is limited to in-frame clones, with some not included. The sample has some 93,000 clones, about 83% seen once; the top ten hold about a sixth. Time point indicated: cycle 4 day 1 (C4D1), after around six weeks of nivolumab. Each and every patient relapsed after autologous stem cell transplantation, and patients got differing brentuximab vedotin exposure.

This TCR derives from a human donor with classical Hodgkin lymphoma. The source material was peripheral blood mononuclear cells (PBMCs), sampled before the fourth cycle of nivolumab. The gene calls are TRBV6-4 and TRBJ2-3, with D unclear. The CDR3 loop reads CASSDRATDTQYF. DNA of the CDR3: TGTGCCAGCAGTGACAGGGCCACAGATACGCAGTATTTT.